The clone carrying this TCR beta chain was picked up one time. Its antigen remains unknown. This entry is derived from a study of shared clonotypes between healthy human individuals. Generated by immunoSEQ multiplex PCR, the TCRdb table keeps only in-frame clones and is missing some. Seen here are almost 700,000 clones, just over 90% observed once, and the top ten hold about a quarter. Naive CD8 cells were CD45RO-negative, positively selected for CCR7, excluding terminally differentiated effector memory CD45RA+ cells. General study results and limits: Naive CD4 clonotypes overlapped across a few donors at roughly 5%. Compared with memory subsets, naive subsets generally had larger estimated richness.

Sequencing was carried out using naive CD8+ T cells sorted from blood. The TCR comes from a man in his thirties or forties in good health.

DNA of the CDR3: TGCGCCAGCACCAGGGAGCAGTGGACAGATACGCAGTATTTT. Its protein is CASTREQWTDTQYF. The chain carries TRBV5-1 and TRBJ2-3; D possibly matches TRBD1 or TRBD2 (5 bases each). Germline V gene sequence: CDR1 SGHRS, CDR2 YFSETQ. V was clipped by 6 bases and J by 3 bases, with 14 bases between them. This CDR3 spans 14 amino acids. The entire variable domain, with the rest obtained from reference TRBV5-1 and TRBJ2-3, is as follows: KAGVTQTPRYLIKTRGQQVTLSCSPISGHRSVSWYQQTPGQGLQFLFEYFSETQRNKGNFPGRFSGRQFSNSRSEMNVSTLELGDSALYLCASTREQWTDTQYFGPGTRLTVL.